The TCR beta chain described here comes from a study of blood T cell repertoires in COVID-19 (dated by TCRdb to 2020 to 2021). For context, the study as a whole: The collaborator samples originated in the United States, Italy and Spain and spanned the acute and convalescent phases of COVID-19. The material from the prospective study consisted of cDNA or gDNA derived from T cells, B-cell-depleted T cells, or PBMCs. The repertoires were released in a freely available public database meant as a resource for research on the immune response to SARS-CoV-2. Sample metadata almost always included a de-identified subject ID, COVID-19 status, age in years and sex. HLA class I and class II types, where available, came from metadata supplied by the sample provider rather than from assay-based typing. The samples were drawn from two sources: the first 160 participants of the ongoing ImmuneRACE study, and over 1,000 subjects contributed by 6 global collaborators. Deeply sampled blood TCRbeta repertoires from subjects exposed to, actively infected with, or recovered from COVID-19 were included in the dataset.

TCRbeta CDR3 regions were amplified from genomic DNA by means of the immunoSEQ Assay, a bias-controlled multiplex PCR. For the original study's pipeline: Nucleated cell counts per sample were estimated from amplification of reference gene primers within the assay. To quantify the absolute abundance of each unique TCRbeta CDR3 rearrangement, sequence reads were collapsed and filtered. For each sample, productive Simpson clonality was calculated as the square root of Simpson's diversity index over productive rearrangements. TCRdb re-hosts the immuneACCESS table, in-frame sequences only. Its copies lack some clones; in the studies checked, an unresolved V gene accounts for under half of them, and the cause for the rest is not known. V and J calls and clone size follow that table, whereas D and trimming were derived from the DNA. This sample comprises some 57,000 clones, 85% to 90% of them detected only once. The leading ten clones occupy more than 8.5% of the sample.

V sheds 5 bases and J sheds 9 bases, leaving 11 bases between their ends. CDR1 GTSNPN and CDR2 SVGIG were looked up in the germline V gene (reference sequence). The CDR3 goes from the cysteine to the phenylalanine over 11 residues. The retained sequence is limited to the CDR3, 33 bases, with the frame set at the first base. Notes on this clone: The target of this receptor is not known. The sample holds no much larger clone one base away, and base qualities are not on file.

The collaborating institutions used their own protocols to collect whole blood in K2EDTA tubes. For TCRbeta analysis, collaborators shipped samples in one of three forms: frozen whole blood, isolated PBMCs, or DNA extracted from either of those sample types. Overall study results and their limits: Clinical and demographic metadata were provided uncurated, with the amount varying by source and participant.

The rearrangement joined TRBV30 to TRBJ2-1; matching of 6 bases hints at TRBD2 as the D gene. The sequence was obtained from a human donor in a cohort sampled during active COVID-19. Source material: peripheral blood. The CDR3 reads CAWGGEVEQFF. The nucleotides read TGTGCCTGGGGAGGGGAGGTTGAGCAGTTCTTC.